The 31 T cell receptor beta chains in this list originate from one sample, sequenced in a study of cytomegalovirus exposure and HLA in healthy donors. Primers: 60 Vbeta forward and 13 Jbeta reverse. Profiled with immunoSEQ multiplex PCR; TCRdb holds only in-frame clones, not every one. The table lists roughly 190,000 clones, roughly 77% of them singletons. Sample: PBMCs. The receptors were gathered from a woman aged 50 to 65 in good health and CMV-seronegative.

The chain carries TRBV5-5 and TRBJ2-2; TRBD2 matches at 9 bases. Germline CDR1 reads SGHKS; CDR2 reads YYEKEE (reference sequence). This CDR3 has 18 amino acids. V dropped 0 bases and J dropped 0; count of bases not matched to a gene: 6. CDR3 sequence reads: CASSLDWASGANTGELFF. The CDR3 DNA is TGTGCCAGCAGCTTGGATTGGGCTAGCGGGGCGAACACCGGGGAGCTGTTTTTT.

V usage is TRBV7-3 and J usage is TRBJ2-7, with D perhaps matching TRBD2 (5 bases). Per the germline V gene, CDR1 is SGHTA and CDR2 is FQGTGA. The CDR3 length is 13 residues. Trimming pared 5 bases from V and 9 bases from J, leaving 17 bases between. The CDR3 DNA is TGTGCCAGCAGCCTCCAAGATGGACTTCGGCAGTACTTC. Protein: CASSLQDGLRQYF.

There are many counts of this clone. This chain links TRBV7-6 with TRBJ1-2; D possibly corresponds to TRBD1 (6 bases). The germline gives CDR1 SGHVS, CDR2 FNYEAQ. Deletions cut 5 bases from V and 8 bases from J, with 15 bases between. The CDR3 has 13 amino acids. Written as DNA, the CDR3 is TGTGCCAGCAGCCGGGACACCTGGCGGGGCTACACCTTC. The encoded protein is CASSRDTWRGYTF.

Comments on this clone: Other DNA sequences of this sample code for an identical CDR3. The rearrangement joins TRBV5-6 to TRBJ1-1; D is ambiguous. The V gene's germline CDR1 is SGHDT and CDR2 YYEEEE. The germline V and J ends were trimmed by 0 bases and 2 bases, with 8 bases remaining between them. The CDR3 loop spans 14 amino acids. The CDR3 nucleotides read TGTGCCAGCAGCTTGGGCGGCCTAAACACTGAAGCTTTCTTT. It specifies CASSLGGLNTEAFF.

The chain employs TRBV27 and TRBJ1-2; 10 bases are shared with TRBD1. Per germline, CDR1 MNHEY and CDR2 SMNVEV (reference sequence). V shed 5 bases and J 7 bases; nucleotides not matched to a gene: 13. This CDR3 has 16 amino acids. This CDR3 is CASSPVPGQGRGGYTF. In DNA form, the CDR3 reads TGTGCCAGCAGTCCGGTTCCGGGACAGGGGAGGGGTGGCTACACCTTC.

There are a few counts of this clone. CDR3 protein: CASNDRGNQPQHF. The DNA of the CDR3 is TGTGCCAGCAATGACAGGGGAAATCAGCCCCAGCATTTT. The chain combines TRBV6-6 with TRBJ1-5, with 8 bases aligning to TRBD1. V was pared by 7 bases and J by 4 bases, with 3 bases of the junction left unmatched. This CDR3 spans 13 amino acids. The germline V gene has CDR1 MNHNY and CDR2 SVGAGI (reference sequence).

CDR3 amino acids: CASSSNTYEQYF. The CDR3 bases are TGTGCCAGCAGCTCTAATACCTACGAGCAGTACTTC. This chain connects TRBV7-9 to TRBJ2-7; no reliable D call. The length of the CDR3 is 12 residues. Germline V gives CDR1 SEHNR, CDR2 FQNEAQ (reference sequence). Trimming pared 4 bases from V and 2 bases from J, leaving 6 bases between. Variable domain in full (rest from reference TRBV7-9 and TRBJ2-7): DTGVSQNPRHKITKRGQNVTFRCDPISEHNRLYWYRQTLGQGPEFLTYFQNEAQLEKSRLLSDRFSAERPKGSFSTLEIQRTEQGDSAMYLCASSSNTYEQYFGPGTRLTVT.

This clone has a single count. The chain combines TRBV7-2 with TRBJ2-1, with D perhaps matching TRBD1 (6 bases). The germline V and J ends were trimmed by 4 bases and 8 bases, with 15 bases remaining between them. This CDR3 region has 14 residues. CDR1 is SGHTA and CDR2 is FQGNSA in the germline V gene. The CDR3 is CASSSRGAGDEQFF. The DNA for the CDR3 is TGTGCCAGCAGCTCCAGGGGAGCAGGGGATGAGCAGTTCTTC. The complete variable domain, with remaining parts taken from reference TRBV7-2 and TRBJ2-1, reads GAGVSQSPSNKVTEKGKDVELRCDPISGHTALYWYRQSLGQGLEFLIYFQGNSAPDKSGLPSDRFSAERTGGSVSTLTIQRTQQEDSAVYLCASSSRGAGDEQFFGPGTRLTVL.

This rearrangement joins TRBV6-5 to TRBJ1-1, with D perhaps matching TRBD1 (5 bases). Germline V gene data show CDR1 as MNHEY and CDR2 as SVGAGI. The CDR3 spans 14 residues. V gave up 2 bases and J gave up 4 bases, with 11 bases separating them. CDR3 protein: CASSYGGWSTEAFF. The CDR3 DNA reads TGTGCCAGCAGTTACGGGGGGTGGTCCACTGAAGCTTTCTTT.

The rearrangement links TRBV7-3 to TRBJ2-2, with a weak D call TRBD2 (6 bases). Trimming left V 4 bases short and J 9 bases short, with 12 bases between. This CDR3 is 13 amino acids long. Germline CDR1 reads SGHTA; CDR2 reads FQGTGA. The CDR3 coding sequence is TGTGCCAGCAGCTCCGGGACTGGTCGGGAGCTGTTTTTT. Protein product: CASSSGTGRELFF.

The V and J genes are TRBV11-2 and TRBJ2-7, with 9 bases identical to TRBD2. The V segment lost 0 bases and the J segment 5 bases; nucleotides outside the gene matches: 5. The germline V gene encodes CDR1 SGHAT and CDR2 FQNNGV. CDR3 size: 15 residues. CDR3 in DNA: TGTGCCAGCAGCTTAGACAGCGGGAGGAGCAACGAGCAGTACTTC. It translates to CASSLDSGRSNEQYF.

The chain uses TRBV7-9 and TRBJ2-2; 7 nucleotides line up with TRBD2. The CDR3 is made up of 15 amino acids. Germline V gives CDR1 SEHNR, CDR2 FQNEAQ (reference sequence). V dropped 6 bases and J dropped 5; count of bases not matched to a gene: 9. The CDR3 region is CASRRGLVETGELFF. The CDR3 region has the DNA TGTGCCAGCAGACGCGGACTAGTAGAAACCGGGGAGCTGTTTTTT.

The CDR3 DNA follows: TGTGCCAGCAGCCTTGAGCGGAGGGCCCCGAAGTTCTTC. Translated, it gives CASSLERRAPKFF. The chain employs TRBV5-6 and TRBJ2-1; the D gene is possibly TRBD2 (6 bases). The CDR3 consists of 13 residues. V was trimmed by 4 bases and J by 14 bases, leaving 19 bases between them. Germline V CDR1 and CDR2: SGHDT, YYEEEE.

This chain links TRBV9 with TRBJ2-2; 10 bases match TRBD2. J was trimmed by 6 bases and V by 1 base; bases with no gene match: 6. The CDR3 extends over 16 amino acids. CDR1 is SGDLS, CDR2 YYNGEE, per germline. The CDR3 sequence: CASSVRSGGAAGELFF. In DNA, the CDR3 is TGTGCCAGCAGCGTAAGAAGCGGGGGGGCGGCCGGGGAGCTGTTTTTT. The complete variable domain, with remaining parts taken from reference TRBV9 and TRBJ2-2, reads DSGVTQTPKHLITATGQRVTLRCSPRSGDLSVYWYQQSLDQGLQFLIQYYNGEERAKGNILERFSAQQFPDLHSELNLSSLELGDSALYFCASSVRSGGAAGELFFGEGSRLTVL.

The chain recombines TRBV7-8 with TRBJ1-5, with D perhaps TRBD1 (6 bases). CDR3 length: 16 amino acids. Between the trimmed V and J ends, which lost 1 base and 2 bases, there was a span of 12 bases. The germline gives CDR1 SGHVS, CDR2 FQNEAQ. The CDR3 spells CASSLEQGRGNQPQHF. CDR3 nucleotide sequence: TGTGCCAGCAGCTTAGAACAGGGTCGGGGCAATCAGCCCCAGCATTTT.

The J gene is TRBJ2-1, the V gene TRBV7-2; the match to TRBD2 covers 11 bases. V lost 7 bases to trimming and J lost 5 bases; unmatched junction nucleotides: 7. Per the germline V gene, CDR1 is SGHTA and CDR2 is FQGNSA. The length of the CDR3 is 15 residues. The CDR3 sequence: CASTFLAGGNNEQFF. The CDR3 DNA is TGTGCCAGCACCTTCCTAGCGGGAGGTAACAATGAGCAGTTCTTC.

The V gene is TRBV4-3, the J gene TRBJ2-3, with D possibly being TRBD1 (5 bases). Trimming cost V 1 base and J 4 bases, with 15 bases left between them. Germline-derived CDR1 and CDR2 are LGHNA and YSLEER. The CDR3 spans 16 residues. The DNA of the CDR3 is TGCGCCAGCAGCCAAGTAGGGCCAGGGTTCGCAGATACGCAGTATTTT. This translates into CASSQVGPGFADTQYF.

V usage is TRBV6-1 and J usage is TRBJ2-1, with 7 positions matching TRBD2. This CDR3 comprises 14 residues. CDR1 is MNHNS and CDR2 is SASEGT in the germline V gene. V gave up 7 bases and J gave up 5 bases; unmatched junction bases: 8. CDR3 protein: CASNWVRGDNEQFF. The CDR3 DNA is TGTGCCAGCAACTGGGTCCGGGGGGACAATGAGCAGTTCTTC.

CDR3 bases: TGTGCCAGCAGTCCTACCGACAGGGTTAACTATGGCTACACCTTC. Translating gives CASSPTDRVNYGYTF. The rearrangement joins TRBV7-2 to TRBJ1-2; 7 nucleotides align to TRBD1. The J segment lost 1 base and the V segment lost 6 bases, leaving 8 bases of the junction unmatched. Germline assignment: CDR1 SGHTA and CDR2 FQGNSA. This CDR3 comprises 15 residues.

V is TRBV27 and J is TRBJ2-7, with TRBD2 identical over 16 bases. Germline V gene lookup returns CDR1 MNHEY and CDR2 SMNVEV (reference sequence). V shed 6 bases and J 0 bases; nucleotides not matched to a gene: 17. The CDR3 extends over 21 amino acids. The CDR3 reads CASSPRGGGLAGGSSSYEQYF. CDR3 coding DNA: TGTGCCAGCAGCCCCCGCGGGGGGGGACTAGCGGGAGGGTCCAGCTCCTACGAGCAGTACTTC.

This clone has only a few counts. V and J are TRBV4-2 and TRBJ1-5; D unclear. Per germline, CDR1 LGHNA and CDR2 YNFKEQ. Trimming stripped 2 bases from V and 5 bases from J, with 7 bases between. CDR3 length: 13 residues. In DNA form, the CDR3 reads TGTGCCAGCAGCCAACAACTTTATCAGCCCCAGCATTTT. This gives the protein CASSQQLYQPQHF.

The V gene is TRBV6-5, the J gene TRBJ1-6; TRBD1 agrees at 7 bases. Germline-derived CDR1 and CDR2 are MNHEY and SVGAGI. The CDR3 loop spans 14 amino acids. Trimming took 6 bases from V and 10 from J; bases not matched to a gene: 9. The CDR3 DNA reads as TGTGCCAGCAGGATGGGACAGTATCGATCACCCCTCCACTTT. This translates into CASRMGQYRSPLHF.

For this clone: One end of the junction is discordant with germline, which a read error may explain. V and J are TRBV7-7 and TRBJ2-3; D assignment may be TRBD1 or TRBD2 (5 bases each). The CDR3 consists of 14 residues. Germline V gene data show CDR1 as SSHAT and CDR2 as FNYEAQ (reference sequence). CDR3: CASSLEGLGDTQYF. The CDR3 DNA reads TGTGCTAGCAGCTTAGAGGGGTTGGGAGATACGCAGTATTTT.

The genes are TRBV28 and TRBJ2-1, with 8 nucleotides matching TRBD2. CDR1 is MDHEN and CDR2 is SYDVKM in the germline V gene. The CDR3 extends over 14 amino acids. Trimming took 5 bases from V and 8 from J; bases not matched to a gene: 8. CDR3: CASSEAGVSDEQFF. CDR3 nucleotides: TGTGCCAGCAGTGAAGCGGGAGTTTCTGATGAGCAGTTCTTC. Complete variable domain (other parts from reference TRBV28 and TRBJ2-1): DVKVTQSSRYLVKRTGEKVFLECVQDMDHENMFWYRQDPGLGLRLIYFSYDVKMKEKGDIPEGYSVSREKKERFSLILESASTNQTSMYLCASSEAGVSDEQFFGPGTRLTVL.

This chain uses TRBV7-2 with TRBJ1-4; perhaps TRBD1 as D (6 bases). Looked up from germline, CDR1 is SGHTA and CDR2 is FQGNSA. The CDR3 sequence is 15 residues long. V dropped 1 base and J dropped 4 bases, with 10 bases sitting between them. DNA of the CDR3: TGTGCCAGCAGCTTAGGAGGACAGCTTAATGAAAAACTGTTTTTT. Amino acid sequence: CASSLGGQLNEKLFF.

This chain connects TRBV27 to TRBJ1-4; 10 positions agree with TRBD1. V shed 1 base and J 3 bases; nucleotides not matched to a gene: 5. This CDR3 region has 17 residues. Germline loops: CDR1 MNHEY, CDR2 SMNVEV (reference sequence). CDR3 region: CASSLWGTGVSNEKLFF. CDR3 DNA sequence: TGTGCCAGCAGTTTATGGGGGACAGGGGTCTCTAATGAAAAACTGTTTTTT.

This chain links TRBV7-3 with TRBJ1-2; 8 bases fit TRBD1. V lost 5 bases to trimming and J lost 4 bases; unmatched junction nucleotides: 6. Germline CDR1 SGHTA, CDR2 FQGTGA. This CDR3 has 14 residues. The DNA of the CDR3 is TGTGCCAGCAGCCCCGGACAGGGTGGCTATGGCTACACCTTC. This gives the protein CASSPGQGGYGYTF.

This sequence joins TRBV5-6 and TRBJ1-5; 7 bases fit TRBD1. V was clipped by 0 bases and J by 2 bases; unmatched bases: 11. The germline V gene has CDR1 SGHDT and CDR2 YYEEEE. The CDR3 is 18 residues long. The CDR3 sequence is CASSLGRPGTVGNQPQHF. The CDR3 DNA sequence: TGTGCCAGCAGCTTGGGGCGACCCGGGACAGTCGGCAATCAGCCCCAGCATTTT.

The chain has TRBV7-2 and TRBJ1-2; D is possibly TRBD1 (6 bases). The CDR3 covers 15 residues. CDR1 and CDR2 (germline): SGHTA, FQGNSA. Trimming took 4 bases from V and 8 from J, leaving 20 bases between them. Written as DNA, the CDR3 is TGTGCCAGCAGCTACGAGACAGGACCGCGAGGAGGCTACACCTTC. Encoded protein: CASSYETGPRGGYTF.

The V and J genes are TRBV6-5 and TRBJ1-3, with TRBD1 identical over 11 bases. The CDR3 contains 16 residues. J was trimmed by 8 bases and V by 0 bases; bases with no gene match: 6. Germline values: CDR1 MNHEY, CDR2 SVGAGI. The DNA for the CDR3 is TGTGCCAGCAGTTACTCGGGACAGGGGGTTCTAGACACCATATATTTT. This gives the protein CASSYSGQGVLDTIYF.

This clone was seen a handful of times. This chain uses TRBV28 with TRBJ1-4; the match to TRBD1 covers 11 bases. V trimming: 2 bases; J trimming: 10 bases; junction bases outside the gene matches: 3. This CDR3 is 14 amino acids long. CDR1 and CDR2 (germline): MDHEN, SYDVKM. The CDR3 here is CASSLRTGGGKLFF. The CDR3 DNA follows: TGTGCCAGCAGTTTAAGGACAGGGGGCGGAAAACTGTTTTTT.